These 30 T cell receptor beta chains originate from one sample sequenced in a study of control samples from healthy donors and cancer patients. TCRdb keeps only in-frame clones here, not all; method: immunoSEQ multiplex PCR. The sample carries 85,000 to 90,000 clones, less than 90% recorded once. The specimen sequenced was PBMCs. All receptors derive from a woman between 45 and 65 years old with colorectal cancer.

This rearrangement joins TRBV5-1 to TRBJ2-6; 11 bases are shared with TRBD1. The V gene's germline CDR1 is SGHRS and CDR2 YFSETQ. V lost 5 bases and J lost 0; bases outside the gene matches: 7. This CDR3 is built from 18 residues. The chain's CDR3 is CASSTFGTGGSGANVLTF. DNA for the CDR3: TGCGCCAGCAGTACCTTTGGGACAGGGGGCTCTGGGGCCAACGTCCTGACTTTC. Combining the CDR3 with reference TRBV5-1 and TRBJ2-6 gives the whole variable domain KAGVTQTPRYLIKTRGQQVTLSCSPISGHRSVSWYQQTPGQGLQFLFEYFSETQRNKGNFPGRFSGRQFSNSRSEMNVSTLELGDSALYLCASSTFGTGGSGANVLTFGAGSRLTVL.

The rearrangement uses TRBV7-9 and TRBJ2-5; D not resolved. Germline CDR1 and CDR2: SEHNR and FQNEAQ (reference sequence). The V end lost 0 bases, the J end lost 3 bases, and 11 bases lay between the germline ends. CDR3 length: 15 residues. CDR3 residues: CASSLARTGEETQYF. CDR3 in DNA: TGTGCCAGCAGCTTAGCGCGGACCGGAGAAGAGACCCAGTACTTC. The variable domain in full, with the rest retrieved from reference TRBV7-9 and TRBJ2-5, is DTGVSQNPRHKITKRGQNVTFRCDPISEHNRLYWYRQTLGQGPEFLTYFQNEAQLEKSRLLSDRFSAERPKGSFSTLEIQRTEQGDSAMYLCASSLARTGEETQYFGPGTRLLVL.

This clone appeared once. The CDR3 DNA follows: TGTGCCAGCAGCCAAGGTGGAACAGGGGATTTGGGGCGCTATGGCTACACCTTC. Residues: CASSQGGTGDLGRYGYTF. V and J are TRBV14 and TRBJ1-2, with 7 nucleotides matching TRBD1. The trim removed 1 base at V and 4 bases at J, leaving 15 bases unmatched. CDR1 is SGHDN and CDR2 is FVKESK in the germline V gene. The length of the CDR3 is 18 residues.

This sequence joins TRBV7-9 and TRBJ2-1; D unresolved. The germline V gene encodes CDR1 SEHNR and CDR2 FQNEAQ (reference sequence). The CDR3 is 12 residues long. Trimming shortened V by 6 bases and J by 7 bases, and 10 bases separated the two germline ends. CDR3 coding DNA: TGTGCCAGCAGATCGTTGGATAATGAGCAGTTCTTC. Residues: CASRSLDNEQFF.

The chain employs TRBV9 and TRBJ1-4; tentatively, D is TRBD1 (5 bases). Trimming left V 0 bases short and J 5 bases short, with 8 bases between. CDR1 and CDR2 (germline): SGDLS, YYNGEE. This CDR3 has 14 amino acids. CDR3 DNA: TGTGCCAGCAGCGTAGGTCAGGGCAATGAAAAACTGTTTTTT. Residues: CASSVGQGNEKLFF.

This clone was seen a few times. The gene calls are TRBV15 and TRBJ2-1; TRBD1 matches 7 bases. The CDR3 is 15 residues long. V was clipped by 5 bases and J by 4 bases; unmatched bases: 8. CDR1 is LNHNV, CDR2 YYDKDF, per germline (reference sequence). CDR3 in amino acids: CATSLGGREYNEQFF. The CDR3 DNA sequence: TGTGCCACCAGCCTAGGGGGCAGGGAGTACAATGAGCAGTTCTTC.

The rearrangement links TRBV7-2 to TRBJ2-3; D assignment may be TRBD1 or TRBD2 (5 bases each). The germline V gene has CDR1 SGHTA and CDR2 FQGNSA. This CDR3 has 14 amino acids. Trimming left V 1 base short and J 4 bases short, with 9 bases between. CDR3 nucleotide sequence: TGTGCCAGCAGCTTAGGGGGCGGGTCAGATACGCAGTATTTT. Amino acid sequence: CASSLGGGSDTQYF.

V usage is TRBV6-5 and J usage is TRBJ2-5; TRBD1 is a possible D gene (6 bases). The germline V gene has CDR1 MNHEY and CDR2 SVGAGI. V lost 4 bases and J 7 bases, leaving 13 bases between the germline ends. The CDR3 has 13 residues. The CDR3 DNA reads as TGTGCCAGCAGTTCAGGGGATATGATGACCCAGTACTTC. It specifies CASSSGDMMTQYF.

This chain links TRBV6-6 with TRBJ2-3; D is uncertain. The CDR3 is made up of 14 amino acids. Germline V gene lookup returns CDR1 MNHNY and CDR2 SVGAGI (reference sequence). The germline V and J ends were trimmed by 2 bases and 3 bases, with 9 bases remaining between them. As DNA, the CDR3 is TGTGCCAGCAGTTACCTTAGACTGACAGATACGCAGTATTTT. This translates into CASSYLRLTDTQYF.

This clone occurred once. The chain carries TRBV7-3 and TRBJ2-3; TRBD1 agrees at 10 bases. J gave up 4 bases and V 5 bases, and 3 bases lay outside the gene matches. The CDR3 consists of 14 residues. Germline V gene data show CDR1 as SGHTA and CDR2 as FQGTGA. The CDR3 protein is CASSLGTGADTQYF. The CDR3 nucleotides read TGTGCCAGCAGCCTGGGGACAGGGGCAGATACGCAGTATTTT.

CDR3 residues: CASDLTDRLEGAFF. The CDR3, as DNA: TGTGCTAGTGATTTAACGGACAGGTTGGAGGGAGCTTTCTTT. V and J are TRBV12-5 and TRBJ1-1; 7 positions agree with TRBD1. The CDR3 extends over 14 amino acids. The V gene end was trimmed by 7 bases and the J gene end by 10 bases; junction bases not matched to a gene: 15. Germline V lookup: CDR1 LGHNT, CDR2 FRNRAP.

This clone rates as medium-sized. The genes are TRBV4-3 and TRBJ2-6; D remains ambiguous. Deletions cut 0 bases from V and 1 base from J, with 7 bases between. The CDR3 contains 16 residues. Germline CDR1 and CDR2: LGHNA and YSLEER. In DNA form, the CDR3 reads TGCGCCAGCAGCCAAGAAATGTCGTCTGGGGCCAACGTCCTGACTTTC. It translates to CASSQEMSSGANVLTF.

The genes are TRBV14 and TRBJ2-5, with 12 positions matching TRBD1. Trimming removed 4 bases from V and 1 base from J; junction bases left unmatched: 4. The CDR3 runs to 16 residues. Germline assignment: CDR1 SGHDN and CDR2 FVKESK. CDR3 sequence: CASSRGQGATQETQYF. The CDR3 DNA sequence: TGTGCCAGCAGCCGGGGACAGGGGGCAACCCAAGAGACCCAGTACTTC. Together with reference TRBV14 and TRBJ2-5, the CDR3 gives the full variable domain: EAGVTQFPSHSVIEKGQTVTLRCDPISGHDNLYWYRRVMGKEIKFLLHFVKESKQDESGMPNNRFLAERTGGTYSTLKVQPAELEDSGVYFCASSRGQGATQETQYFGPGTRLLVL.

This chain connects TRBV7-2 to TRBJ2-5; 7 bases align to TRBD2. Germline CDR1 and CDR2: SGHTA and FQGNSA. V lost 0 bases to trimming and J lost 5 bases; unmatched junction nucleotides: 9. The CDR3 is 16 residues long. Written as DNA, the CDR3 is TGTGCCAGCAGCTTAGCCTCAAGACTAGCTGGGGAGACCCAGTACTTC. It is translated as CASSLASRLAGETQYF.

This chain connects TRBV6-2 or TRBV6-3 to TRBJ1-2; no reliable D call. Germline V gene lookup returns CDR1 MNHEY and CDR2 SVGEGT. The CDR3 loop spans 12 amino acids. V was pared by 2 bases and J by 9 bases, with 10 bases between. DNA for the CDR3: TGTGCCAGCAGTTACCCTACCGGTCGCTACACCTTC. It is translated as CASSYPTGRYTF.

The chain couples TRBV9 to TRBJ1-2; D is uncertain. This CDR3 has 14 residues. Germline values: CDR1 SGDLS, CDR2 YYNGEE. V lost 0 bases to trimming and J lost 4 bases, with 10 bases between them. DNA for the CDR3: TGTGCCAGCAGCGTAGGAGGGCCTGGCTATGGCTACACCTTC. Encoded protein: CASSVGGPGYGYTF.

V and J are TRBV19 and TRBJ1-2; D unclear. Germline V CDR1 and CDR2: LNHDA, SQIVND (reference sequence). CDR3 size: 13 residues. V lost 3 bases and J 0 bases, leaving 5 bases between the germline ends. CDR3 protein: CASSIDTNYGYTF. Here the CDR3 DNA reads TGTGCCAGTAGTATTGACACTAACTATGGCTACACCTTC.

V and J are TRBV30 and TRBJ1-2; D is ambiguous. Looked up from germline, CDR1 is GTSNPN and CDR2 is SVGIG (reference sequence). The length of the CDR3 is 13 residues. Trimming removed 2 bases at V and 5 bases at J, with 12 bases between. As DNA, the CDR3 is TGTGCCTGGAGTACCAGAGTGGGGTATGGCTACACCTTC. This sequence encodes CAWSTRVGYGYTF.

The chain uses TRBV6-2 or TRBV6-3 and TRBJ1-2, with D unclear. Trimming removed 2 bases at V and 2 bases at J, with 12 bases between. The CDR3 covers 15 residues. In germline, CDR1 is MNHEY, CDR2 SVGEGT. The CDR3: CASSYLAAANYGYTF. CDR3 nucleotide sequence: TGTGCCAGCAGTTACCTCGCAGCGGCGAACTATGGCTACACCTTC.

This chain connects TRBV6-2 or TRBV6-3 to TRBJ1-2; D ambiguous. V was clipped by 2 bases and J by 5 bases, with 9 bases between them. Germline V gene sequence: CDR1 MNHEY, CDR2 SVGEGT. The CDR3 is 13 amino acids. The CDR3 loop is CASSYNADYGYTF. The CDR3 DNA reads TGTGCCAGCAGTTACAACGCCGATTATGGCTACACCTTC.

The chain is built from TRBV10-2 and TRBJ2-3; D perhaps matches TRBD2 (6 bases). CDR1 is WSHSY, CDR2 SAAADI, per germline. Trimming stripped 4 bases from V and 5 bases from J, with 16 bases between. The CDR3 consists of 15 residues. CDR3 bases: TGCGCCAGCAGTGCGTTTCGACTGGGGGGAGATACGCAGTATTTT. Translating gives CASSAFRLGGDTQYF.

The V call is TRBV7-9, the J call TRBJ1-1; no reliable D call. Per the germline V gene, CDR1 is SEHNR and CDR2 is FQNEAQ (reference sequence). The CDR3 totals 13 residues. Trimming shortened V by 5 bases and J by 8 bases, and 15 bases separated the two germline ends. CDR3 in amino acids: CASSVQSWQEAFF. As DNA, the CDR3 is TGTGCCAGCAGCGTTCAATCTTGGCAGGAAGCTTTCTTT. Full variable domain (missing parts from reference TRBV7-9 and TRBJ1-1): DTGVSQNPRHKITKRGQNVTFRCDPISEHNRLYWYRQTLGQGPEFLTYFQNEAQLEKSRLLSDRFSAERPKGSFSTLEIQRTEQGDSAMYLCASSVQSWQEAFFGQGTRLTVV.

The rearrangement joins TRBV19 to TRBJ2-6, with D tentatively TRBD1 (5 bases). The V end lost 4 bases, the J end lost 0 bases, and 10 bases lay between the germline ends. The CDR3 totals 16 residues. Germline lookup yields CDR1 LNHDA and CDR2 SQIVND (reference sequence). The CDR3 loop reads CASSTNRRSGANVLTF. CDR3 DNA: TGTGCCAGTAGTACCAACAGGCGCTCTGGGGCCAACGTCCTGACTTTC.

The CDR3 bases are TGTGCCAGTAGTTCACGACAGGCCCTTAATTCACCCCTCCACTTT. Protein sequence: CASSSRQALNSPLHF. The chain uses TRBV19 and TRBJ1-6, with a tentative D call TRBD1 (6 bases). V was pared by 5 bases and J by 6 bases, with 14 bases between. CDR3 length: 15 residues. Germline V gives CDR1 LNHDA, CDR2 SQIVND (reference sequence).

The chain is built from TRBV30 and TRBJ1-2, with 8 nucleotides matching TRBD1. V shed 4 bases and J 6 bases; nucleotides not matched to a gene: 7. The CDR3 has 13 amino acids. CDR1 is GTSNPN and CDR2 is SVGIG in the germline V gene (reference sequence). The CDR3 DNA reads as TGTGCCTGGACTGCAGGGGGCTTGCATGGCTACACCTTC. Residues: CAWTAGGLHGYTF.

The chain carries TRBV5-1 and TRBJ2-3, with D maybe TRBD2 (5 bases). Trimming took off 4 bases at V and 0 bases at J, with 18 bases between the two ends. The CDR3 extends over 17 amino acids. Germline CDR1 reads SGHRS; CDR2 reads YFSETQ. The CDR3 bases are TGCGCCAGCAGCCCACTAGGGATAGCGTCTAGCACAGATACGCAGTATTTT. This gives the protein CASSPLGIASSTDTQYF.

This rearrangement joins TRBV5-6 to TRBJ2-3; weak D call: TRBD2 (6 bases). This CDR3 is 15 amino acids long. Trimming cost V 3 bases and J 4 bases, with 15 bases left between them. Germline values: CDR1 SGHDT, CDR2 YYEEEE. CDR3 residues: CASSSGVASADTQYF. The CDR3 DNA is TGTGCCAGCAGCTCGGGGGTGGCTTCCGCAGATACGCAGTATTTT. Drawing the rest from reference TRBV5-6 and TRBJ2-3, the complete variable domain is DAGVTQSPTHLIKTRGQQVTLRCSPKSGHDTVSWYQQALGQGPQFIFQYYEEEERQRGNFPDRFSGHQFPNYSSELNVNALLLGDSALYLCASSSGVASADTQYFGPGTRLTVL.

The chain has TRBV9 and TRBJ2-1; TRBD2 might be the D (6 bases). Between the trimmed V and J ends, which lost 0 bases and 5 bases, there was a span of 12 bases. Germline values: CDR1 SGDLS, CDR2 YYNGEE. CDR3 size: 15 residues. DNA of the CDR3: TGTGCCAGCAGCGTAGATTGGGGGGTCCACAATGAGCAGTTCTTC. Amino acids: CASSVDWGVHNEQFF.

The genes are TRBV18 and TRBJ2-1, with D possibly being TRBD2 (6 bases). Trimming took 4 bases from V and 0 from J, leaving 13 bases between them. The CDR3 has 16 residues. CDR1 is KGHSH, CDR2 LQKENI, per germline. CDR3 nucleotides: TGTGCCAGCTCACTCCACGTGGGGGGCTCCTACAATGAGCAGTTCTTC. Residues: CASSLHVGGSYNEQFF.

The gene calls are TRBV7-9 and TRBJ1-1; 12 bases agree with TRBD1. There are 15 residues in the CDR3. Germline CDR1 SEHNR, CDR2 FQNEAQ (reference sequence). The V and J ends lost 3 bases and 7 bases, in that order; junction bases with no gene match: 6. In DNA, the CDR3 is TGTGCCAGCAGCTTCGGGACAGGGGGCGCGGATGAAGCTTTCTTT. Protein: CASSFGTGGADEAFF.